This T cell receptor beta chain was sequenced for a study of shared clonotypes between healthy human individuals. The repertoire was sequenced with immunoSEQ multiplex PCR; TCRdb's copy has only in-frame clones and lacks some. The top ten clones hold 0.3% to 0.4% of a sample with about 2.3 million clones, 80% to 95% of them seen once. The CDR3 covers 12 residues. In germline, CDR1 is SGHVS, CDR2 FQNEAQ. After removal of 11 bases from V and 6 bases from J, the junction contained 9 bases not matched to a gene. This TCR derives from a man between 18 and 29 years old in good health. Some clones in this sample may be carry-over from other donors' samples. J is TRBJ2-7 and V is TRBV7-8; 8 bases are shared with TRBD1. The sample was naive CD4+ T cells from PBMCs. Described subset: CD45RA+ positively selected. The CDR3 DNA sequence: TGTGCCGTCAGGGACAGGAGTCTCGAGCAGTACTTC. It encodes CAVRDRSLEQYF.